The subject of this entry is one T cell receptor beta chain. This sample was taken from a study of cytomegalovirus exposure and HLA in healthy donors. V was cut by 1 base and J by 0 bases, with 19 bases left in between. The CDR3 is 19 amino acids. Germline V gene data show CDR1 as LNHNV and CDR2 as YYDKDF (reference sequence). Profiled with immunoSEQ multiplex PCR; TCRdb holds only in-frame clones, not every one. The data contain some 170,000 clones, approximately 86% of them singletons. The chain uses TRBV15 and TRBJ2-1; maybe TRBD2 (6 bases). Input material: PBMCs. This clonotype was obtained from a man younger than 35 in good health and CMV-seropositive. The CDR3 loop reads CATSRGMDGTSSSYNEQFF. As DNA, the CDR3 is TGTGCCACCAGCAGAGGAATGGACGGGACTTCGAGCTCCTACAATGAGCAGTTCTTC.